Following are 30 T cell receptor beta chains from one sample sequenced in a study of T cell repertoires in cytomegalovirus infection. TCRdb fed the reads into MiXCR, producing one record per CDR3 protein. This sample yields a few hundred thousand distinct CDR3 sequences, of which roughly 34% are seen a single time; roughly 12% belongs to the top ten. These TCRs are of unknown antigen specificity. Sequences were derived from cultured PBMCs, sampled from culture after CMV antigen stimulation. These receptor sequences come from a human donor in good health (CMV status not recorded). Some clones in this sample may be carry-over from other donors' samples.

This clonotype was recorded once. The chain joins TRBV2 to TRBJ2-7; 7 bases are a match to TRBD1. The CDR3 covers 13 residues. Germline assignment: CDR1 SNHLY and CDR2 FYNNEI. The V and J ends lost 7 bases and 2 bases, in that order; junction bases with no gene match: 5. The CDR3 DNA is TGTGCCAGCATGGACAGGCTCACCTACGAGCAGTACTTC. This translates into CASMDRLTYEQYF.

CDR3 bases: TGTGCCAGCAGCTTAGACAGGGAAAACTATGGCTACACCTTC. Translating gives CASSLDRENYGYTF. The V and J genes are TRBV7-2 and TRBJ1-2; maybe TRBD1 (6 bases). The CDR3 loop spans 14 amino acids. V was clipped by 1 base and J by 2 bases, with 8 bases between them. Per germline, CDR1 SGHTA and CDR2 FQGNSA. The full variable domain, its missing parts supplied by reference TRBV7-2 and TRBJ1-2, is GAGVSQSPSNKVTEKGKDVELRCDPISGHTALYWYRQSLGQGLEFLIYFQGNSAPDKSGLPSDRFSAERTGGSVSTLTIQRTQQEDSAVYLCASSLDRENYGYTFGSGTRLTVV.

This clonotype was seen repeatedly, ten times or more. The genes are TRBV6-1 and TRBJ1-6; 10 nucleotides line up with TRBD1. The CDR3 is 16 amino acids. CDR1 MNHNS and CDR2 SASEGT come from the germline V gene. V gave up 6 bases and J gave up 9 bases; unmatched junction bases: 11. CDR3 in amino acids: CASSHDRGQIGSPLHF. The CDR3 DNA reads as TGTGCCAGCAGCCACGACAGGGGGCAAATCGGTTCACCCCTCCACTTT.

V and J are TRBV19 and TRBJ2-1, with TRBD2 identical over 11 bases. CDR1 and CDR2 (germline): LNHDA, SQIVND (reference sequence). V lost 5 bases and J lost 10; bases outside the gene matches: 16. CDR3 length: 17 amino acids. The CDR3 DNA sequence: TGTGCCAGTAGTTGGGAGATAGCTAGCGGGAGGACGGGGGAGCAGTTCTTC. It specifies CASSWEIASGRTGEQFF.

V gene TRBV5-1 combines with J gene TRBJ2-1; 14 bases are a match to TRBD2. There are 17 residues in the CDR3. The V and J ends lost 4 bases and 7 bases, in that order; junction bases with no gene match: 10. Germline V lookup: CDR1 SGHRS, CDR2 YFSETQ. The CDR3 spells CASSQGLAGVIGNEQFF. The CDR3 DNA reads as TGCGCCAGCAGCCAGGGACTAGCGGGAGTCATAGGGAATGAGCAGTTCTTC.

The rearrangement links TRBV7-9 to TRBJ1-1; 7 bases agree with TRBD1. CDR3 length: 19 residues. V lost 1 base and J lost 4; bases outside the gene matches: 18. Germline V gives CDR1 SEHNR, CDR2 FQNEAQ (reference sequence). The CDR3 loop is CASSLDGWSGGELSTEAFF. CDR3 bases: TGTGCCAGCAGCTTAGATGGGTGGTCAGGGGGAGAGTTGAGCACTGAAGCTTTCTTT.

This chain joins TRBV11-3 and TRBJ2-5; no clear D gene. This CDR3 spans 13 amino acids. Deletions cut 4 bases from V and 1 base from J, with 7 bases between. Germline CDR1 is SGHNT and CDR2 is YENEEA. The DNA of the CDR3 is TGTGCCAGCAGCTCGGTGATCCAAGAGACCCAGTACTTC. Amino acids: CASSSVIQETQYF.

The rearrangement links TRBV19 to TRBJ1-6, with TRBD1 matching over 9 bases. The germline V gene encodes CDR1 LNHDA and CDR2 SQIVND (reference sequence). Trimming cost V 6 bases and J 9 bases; bases outside gene matches: 12. This CDR3 has 16 amino acids. The CDR3 here is CASRRTGTGPGSPLHF. The CDR3 region has the DNA TGTGCCAGTAGAAGAACGGGGACAGGGCCAGGTTCACCCCTCCACTTT. Looking up the rest from reference TRBV19 and TRBJ1-6 gives the full variable domain: DGGITQSPKYLFRKEGQNVTLSCEQNLNHDAMYWYRQDPGQGLRLIYYSQIVNDFQKGDIAEGYSVSREKKESFPLTVTSAQKNPTAFYLCASRRTGTGPGSPLHFGNGTRLTVT.

The sample holds many counts of this clonotype. V and J are TRBV7-2 and TRBJ2-5; 7 nucleotides agree with TRBD2. The trim removed 1 base at V and 5 bases at J, leaving 13 bases unmatched. This CDR3 contains 17 residues. Germline-derived CDR1 and CDR2 are SGHTA and FQGNSA. The CDR3 bases are TGTGCCAGCAGCTTAGAGGGGAGGGTAGGGGCTGGGGAGACCCAGTACTTC. Its protein product is CASSLEGRVGAGETQYF.

The gene calls are TRBV5-1 and TRBJ2-1; 11 nucleotides align to TRBD2. CDR1 and CDR2 from the germline V gene are SGHRS and YFSETQ. V lost 0 bases, J lost 9 bases, and 5 bases stayed unmatched. The CDR3 spans 15 residues. CDR3 bases: TGCGCCAGCAGCTTGGGGCTAGCGGGAGGCTTTGAGCAGTTCTTC. It yields the protein CASSLGLAGGFEQFF.

This clonotype was recorded at least ten times. The chain joins TRBV7-8 to TRBJ1-1; the match to TRBD1 covers 7 bases. J was trimmed by 1 base and V by 5 bases; bases with no gene match: 10. Per germline, CDR1 SGHVS and CDR2 FQNEAQ. The CDR3 length is 16 residues. CDR3 region: CASSKRDSLRNTEAFF. In DNA form, the CDR3 reads TGTGCCAGCAGCAAACGGGACAGCTTGAGGAACACTGAAGCTTTCTTT. The full variable domain, its missing parts supplied by reference TRBV7-8 and TRBJ1-1, is GAGVSQSPRYKVAKRGQDVALRCDPISGHVSLFWYQQALGQGPEFLTYFQNEAQLDKSGLPSDRFFAERPEGSVSTLKIQRTQQEDSAVYLCASSKRDSLRNTEAFFGQGTRLTVV.

This clonotype was observed a handful of times. The chain has TRBV11-2 and TRBJ2-7, with D perhaps TRBD2 (6 bases). The CDR3 covers 12 residues. Per germline, CDR1 SGHAT and CDR2 FQNNGV. Trimming took 3 bases from V and 6 from J, leaving 9 bases between them. The CDR3 is CASSLGGPEQYV. DNA for the CDR3: TGTGCCAGCAGCTTGGGGGGTCCCGAGCAGTACGTC.

The V call is TRBV4-1, the J call TRBJ2-2; tentatively, D is TRBD1 or TRBD2 (5 bases each). The V and J ends lost 3 bases and 4 bases respectively, with 12 bases between them. Germline loops: CDR1 MGHRA, CDR2 YSYEKL. The CDR3 runs to 15 residues. The CDR3 loop is CASSHQGGSTGELFF. Written as DNA, the CDR3 is TGCGCCAGCAGCCATCAGGGTGGGAGCACCGGGGAGCTGTTTTTT.

This clonotype was seen a few times. V usage is TRBV4-3 and J usage is TRBJ1-1; D is unresolved. Per germline, CDR1 LGHNA and CDR2 YSLEER. The CDR3 consists of 16 residues. The V gene lost 5 bases and the J gene lost 2 bases, with 18 bases spanning the gap. Here the CDR3 DNA reads TGCGCCAGCAGCTCCTACCTGGTTCACAGTAACACTGAAGCTTTCTTT. Residues: CASSSYLVHSNTEAFF.

J is TRBJ2-3 and V is TRBV6-8; D remains unclear. Germline CDR1 MNHGY, CDR2 SAAAGT. The CDR3 spans 14 residues. The V end lost 2 bases, the J end lost 2 bases, and 8 bases lay between the germline ends. CDR3 nucleotide sequence: TGTGCCAGCAGTTACGCGACCTACACAGATACGCAGTATTTT. This sequence encodes CASSYATYTDTQYF.

A few counts support this clonotype. V is TRBV7-6 and J is TRBJ2-1, with 8 positions matching TRBD2. V gave up 1 base and J gave up 9 bases; unmatched junction bases: 8. CDR3 size: 15 residues. Germline CDR1 SGHVS, CDR2 FNYEAQ. This CDR3 reads CASSLEQAGDREQFF. The CDR3 nucleotides are TGTGCCAGCAGCTTAGAGCAAGCGGGAGATCGTGAGCAGTTCTTC.

The chain links TRBV11-3 to TRBJ2-1; the D gene is possibly TRBD1 (5 bases). The V gene lost 6 bases and the J gene lost 2 bases, with 11 bases spanning the gap. Germline lookup yields CDR1 SGHNT and CDR2 YENEEA. The CDR3 loop spans 14 amino acids. The DNA for the CDR3 is TGTGCCAGCAGTACAATAGGGGCCTACAATGAGCAGTTCTTC. Encoded protein: CASSTIGAYNEQFF.

This clonotype was found a few times. The V and J genes are TRBV7-2 and TRBJ1-1; D ambiguous. Germline loops: CDR1 SGHTA, CDR2 FQGNSA. The CDR3 extends over 14 amino acids. V lost 5 bases to trimming and J lost 3 bases, with 13 bases between them. In DNA form, the CDR3 reads TGTGCCAGCAGCCCCTCCTTCTTTTACACTGAAGCTTTCTTT. Amino acids: CASSPSFFYTEAFF.

The chain is built from TRBV7-9 and TRBJ1-2; TRBD1 agrees at 7 bases. Germline lookup yields CDR1 SEHNR and CDR2 FQNEAQ (reference sequence). The CDR3 is 11 residues long. Trimming took 8 bases from V and 5 from J; bases not matched to a gene: 2. The CDR3 DNA follows: TGTGCCAGCGGGACAGAGTATGGCTACACCTTC. Translating it yields CASGTEYGYTF.

This clonotype turned up a few times. The chain combines TRBV6-2 or TRBV6-3 with TRBJ1-4, with D uncertain. Between the trimmed V and J ends, which lost 2 bases and 8 bases, there was a span of 6 bases. This CDR3 spans 12 amino acids. The germline gives CDR1 MNHEY, CDR2 SVGEGT. DNA for the CDR3: TGTGCCAGCAGTTACAAAAGAGAAAAACTGTTTTTT. Its protein is CASSYKREKLFF.

In its sample, this clonotype was seen a few times. The chain links TRBV15 to TRBJ2-3; D call uncertain. There are 14 residues in the CDR3. The germline V and J ends were trimmed by 3 bases and 0 bases, with 7 bases remaining between them. CDR1 is LNHNV and CDR2 is YYDKDF in the germline V gene (reference sequence). The CDR3 DNA reads as TGTGCCACCAGCAGGTATTCTAGCACAGATACGCAGTATTTT. Its translation: CATSRYSSTDTQYF.

The chain couples TRBV6-2 or TRBV6-3 to TRBJ2-3, with a possible D match to TRBD1 (5 bases). V shed 7 bases and J shed 8 bases, with 10 bases lying between them. Germline CDR1 reads MNHEY; CDR2 reads SVGEGT. The CDR3 is made up of 11 amino acids. DNA for the CDR3: TGTGCCAGCACCACAGGTACTACGCAGTATTTT. Its translation: CASTTGTTQYF.

CDR3 in DNA: TGTGCCAGCAGTCCAGGGGCGTTAAATCAGCCCCAGCATTTT. Protein: CASSPGALNQPQHF. The chain has TRBV12-3 or TRBV12-4 and TRBJ1-5; tentative D call: TRBD1 (6 bases). The V end lost 5 bases, the J end lost 4 bases, and 12 bases lay between the germline ends. The CDR3 runs 14 residues.

This clonotype has a count of ten or more. This rearrangement joins TRBV7-2 to TRBJ2-5, with TRBD2 as a possible D gene (5 bases). This CDR3 has 13 residues. V was clipped by 4 bases and J by 2 bases, with 8 bases between them. Germline CDR1 is SGHTA and CDR2 is FQGNSA. The CDR3 DNA is TGTGCCAGCAGCTGGACTCAGCAAGAGACCCAGTACTTC. Its protein product is CASSWTQQETQYF.

This chain uses TRBV11-2 with TRBJ2-1; D may be TRBD2 (6 bases). The CDR3 loop spans 16 amino acids. CDR1 SGHAT and CDR2 FQNNGV come from the germline V gene. Trimming stripped 5 bases from V and 2 bases from J, with 16 bases between. In DNA form, the CDR3 reads TGTGCCAGCAGCCCATCCGGGACTGCCACCTACAATGAGCAGTTCTTC. It encodes CASSPSGTATYNEQFF.

This chain links TRBV29-1 with TRBJ2-5, with D possibly matching TRBD1 (6 bases). The CDR3 length is 14 residues. Trimming cost V 3 bases and J 3 bases, with 14 bases left between them. Germline CDR1 is SQVTM and CDR2 is ANQGSEA. CDR3 sequence reads: CSVDLGEGEETQYF. CDR3 nucleotide sequence: TGCAGCGTTGATCTGGGAGAGGGGGAAGAGACCCAGTACTTC. Complete variable domain (other parts from reference TRBV29-1 and TRBJ2-5): SAVISQKPSRDICQRGTSLTIQCQVDSQVTMMFWYRQQPGQSLTLIATANQGSEATYESGFVIDKFPISRPNLTFSTLTVSNMSPEDSSIYLCSVDLGEGEETQYFGPGTRLLVL.

The V and J genes are TRBV11-2 and TRBJ2-7; 9 bases map to TRBD2. Per germline, CDR1 SGHAT and CDR2 FQNNGV. V shed 5 bases and J 11 bases; nucleotides not matched to a gene: 13. This CDR3 comprises 14 residues. CDR3 in amino acids: CASSLKPGLALEYV. The CDR3 coding sequence is TGTGCCAGCAGCCTAAAACCGGGACTAGCCTTGGAGTACGTC.

Note on this clonotype: The CDR3 ends on some other residue instead of the conserved phenylalanine or tryptophan, so this is likely a read error. The DNA is left out, because the CDR3 cannot be placed on it with certainty; the CDR3 is given as TCRdb lists it. The chain carries TRBV6-5 and TRBJ1-2. Germline lookup yields CDR1 MNHEY and CDR2 SVGAGI. The CDR3 is 13 amino acids long, termini counted. The CDR3: CASSFDLNDGYTL.

This chain uses TRBV7-2 with TRBJ2-5; no clear D gene. The germline gives CDR1 SGHTA, CDR2 FQGNSA. The CDR3 sequence is 11 residues long. V lost 5 bases, J lost 3 bases, and 4 bases lay in between. The CDR3, as DNA: TGTGCCAGCAGCGTGAAAGAGACCCAGTACTTC. Residues: CASSVKETQYF.

CDR3 sequence: CASWSNQETQYF. Written as DNA, the CDR3 is TGTGCCAGCTGGTCAAACCAAGAGACCCAGTACTTC. The chain has TRBV6-6 and TRBJ2-5; no reliable D call. Germline assignment: CDR1 MNHNY and CDR2 SVGAGI (reference sequence). The CDR3 is made up of 12 amino acids. Trimming pared 8 bases from V and 0 bases from J, leaving 7 bases between.